This entry is about one T cell receptor beta chain. This record belongs to a study of radiation and T cells in renal cell carcinoma. Using immunoSEQ multiplex PCR, the repertoire was profiled, and TCRdb retains in-frame clones only, with some absent. This sample has 150,000 or so clones; over 75% occur once, and the top ten carry around 13%. Time point meaning: baseline pretreatment blood. Treatment: 15 Gy SBRT to primary tumor, nephrectomy 4 weeks later. Serial blood draws occurred at baseline and 2 and 4 weeks post-SBRT. The patient's renal cell carcinoma had clear cell pathology. V dropped 1 base and J dropped 2 bases, with 11 bases sitting between them. CDR3 size: 15 residues. CDR1 is SGHVS, CDR2 FQNEAQ, per germline.

The sequenced sample was blood, obtained from a patient whose treatment included radiotherapy and nephrectomy. The V and J genes are TRBV7-8 and TRBJ2-5; the D is unclear. This TCR was sampled from a woman aged 45 to 65 with renal cell carcinoma. CDR3 residues: CASSLVQARQETQYF. The CDR3 nucleotides are TGTGCCAGCAGCTTAGTCCAGGCCCGACAAGAGACCCAGTACTTC.